The 9 T cell receptor beta chains given below trace back to one sample, sequenced in a study of cytomegalovirus exposure and HLA in healthy donors. The PCR ran on 60 Vbeta and 13 Jbeta primers. Method: immunoSEQ multiplex PCR; TCRdb's copy keeps in-frame clones and lacks some. Of 120,000 to 150,000 clones in the sample, approximately 80% are singletons; the top ten hold more than 0.9%. The source material was PBMCs. The receptor source for this set is a male donor in good health and CMV-seropositive.

V and J are TRBV18 and TRBJ1-5; D is perhaps TRBD1 (5 bases). Deletions cut 6 bases from V and 4 bases from J, with 13 bases between. Germline V gives CDR1 KGHSH, CDR2 LQKENI. The CDR3 consists of 14 residues. The DNA of the CDR3 is TGTGCCAGCTCTCTAAACAGGTTGAATCAGCCCCAGCATTTT. Translated, it gives CASSLNRLNQPQHF.

This chain joins TRBV19 and TRBJ2-5; 9 bases agree with TRBD2. J gave up 4 bases and V 5 bases, and 11 bases lay outside the gene matches. Looked up from germline, CDR1 is LNHDA and CDR2 is SQIVND (reference sequence). The CDR3 extends over 16 amino acids. The CDR3 loop is CASSPVAGAPGETQYF. For the CDR3, the DNA is TGTGCCAGTAGTCCTGTAGCGGGGGCCCCGGGAGAGACCCAGTACTTC.

The chain is built from TRBV7-2 and TRBJ2-7, with D perhaps matching TRBD2 (6 bases). V lost 0 bases to trimming and J lost 2 bases, with 14 bases between them. The germline CDR1 and CDR2 sequences are SGHTA and FQGNSA. The CDR3 spans 16 residues. The CDR3 here is CASSLASVAAAYEQYF. In DNA form, the CDR3 reads TGTGCCAGCAGCTTAGCGTCGGTAGCGGCCGCCTACGAGCAGTACTTC.

This chain uses TRBV18 with TRBJ2-1; D might be TRBD2 (5 bases). V was cut by 6 bases and J by 7 bases, with 19 bases left in between. Germline-derived CDR1 and CDR2 are KGHSH and LQKENI. The CDR3 is 15 amino acids. This CDR3 reads CASSRAFQRENEQFF. In DNA form, the CDR3 reads TGTGCCAGCTCGCGGGCCTTCCAGCGCGAGAATGAGCAGTTCTTC.

This rearrangement joins TRBV4-2 to TRBJ2-6, with 8 nucleotides matching TRBD2. The CDR3 extends over 18 amino acids. CDR1 is LGHNA and CDR2 is YNFKEQ in the germline V gene. V shed 1 base, J shed 0 bases, and the junction held 5 bases outside the gene matches. CDR3 DNA sequence: TGTGCCAGCAGCCAAGGCCGACGGGGGGGCTCTGGGGCCAACGTCCTGACTTTC. This gives the protein CASSQGRRGGSGANVLTF.

V is TRBV19 and J is TRBJ1-2; 8 bases are shared with TRBD1. The CDR3 has 14 amino acids. Trimming at V came to 5 bases and at J to 8 bases, leaving 10 bases not matched to a gene. Germline CDR1 LNHDA, CDR2 SQIVND (reference sequence). CDR3 in DNA: TGTGCCAGTAGTCCCGACCCAGGGGGCAGGGGCTACACCTTC. Translated, it gives CASSPDPGGRGYTF.

V and J are TRBV9 and TRBJ2-2; 7 bases align to TRBD1. The CDR3 contains 15 residues. The germline CDR1 and CDR2 sequences are SGDLS and YYNGEE. The J segment lost 4 bases and the V segment lost 3 bases, leaving 6 bases of the junction unmatched. The CDR3: CASSATGALTGELFF. Written as DNA, the CDR3 is TGTGCCAGCAGCGCCACAGGGGCCCTCACCGGGGAGCTGTTTTTT.

The chain is built from TRBV7-9 and TRBJ1-1; a possible D gene is TRBD1 (6 bases). The germline CDR1 and CDR2 sequences are SEHNR and FQNEAQ (reference sequence). This CDR3 has 17 residues. V lost 5 bases to trimming and J lost 5 bases, with 24 bases between them. The CDR3 DNA sequence: TGTGCCAGCAGCCCTAAGCTTAGACAGGTCGAGGAGACTGAAGCTTTCTTT. It yields the protein CASSPKLRQVEETEAFF.

The chain employs TRBV6-5 and TRBJ1-1, with 9 bases that match TRBD1. Germline V gene data show CDR1 as MNHEY and CDR2 as SVGAGI. This CDR3 has 14 amino acids. With V trimmed by 7 bases and J by 11 bases, 14 bases remained unmatched. CDR3 bases: TGTGCCAGCAACCTACAGGGGGCATCTGTCTCGGCTTTCTTT. It yields the protein CASNLQGASVSAFF.